This entry features one T cell receptor beta chain sequence. No antigen is known for it. Stated treatment: 15 to 20 received Ad26.COV2.S at low or high dose, single or two shots; about 5 received placebo; per-sample allocation not given. Sampling happened 63 days after the first vaccine or placebo injection. The CDR3 length is 15 residues. Per germline, CDR1 MNHEY and CDR2 SVGAGI. Trimming at V came to 3 bases and at J to 2 bases, leaving 5 bases not matched to a gene. The method was immunoSEQ multiplex PCR; TCRdb's version includes in-frame clones alone and lacks a portion of them. The table lists about 680,000 clones, more than 80% of them singletons. The data were taken from a study of Ad26.COV2.S vaccination and SARS-CoV-2 variants. Points from the study as a whole: The TCR-based breadth and depth measures might underestimate overall T cell responses.

This TCR came from a person aged 18 to 59 who received the Ad26.COV2.S COVID-19 vaccine or a placebo. Sample: peripheral blood, taken in a trial of Ad26.COV2.S vaccine versus placebo. The V call is TRBV6-5, the J call TRBJ2-3, with 7 bases lining up with TRBD2. The CDR3 nucleotides are TGTGCCAGCAGTTATAGTACTAGCGTCACAGATACGCAGTATTTT. Its translation is CASSYSTSVTDTQYF.